This T cell receptor beta chain is from a study of T cells in localized non-small cell lung cancer. Sequencing was performed with immunoSEQ multiplex PCR; in TCRdb, only in-frame clones are kept and a portion is missing. The sample has about 5,400 clones, around 85% seen once. The receptor was isolated from a woman aged 40-75 years with stage II lung adenocarcinoma. This sample comprised PBMCs, obtained before any cancer treatment.

The CDR3 nucleotides read TGTGCCAGCAGTGGGGGACTAGCAGTAGATACGCAGTATTTT. Residues: CASSGGLAVDTQYF. V gene TRBV6-1 combines with J gene TRBJ2-3, with 9 bases that match TRBD2. J lost 5 bases, V lost 4 bases, and 4 bases had no gene match. This CDR3 region has 14 residues. In germline, CDR1 is MNHNS, CDR2 SASEGT.